These T cell receptor beta chains were read from a single sample in a study of T cells in Graves' hyperthyroidism and ophthalmopathy. MiXCR was run by TCRdb on the multiplex PCR reads, yielding one entry per CDR3 protein. The sample has about 210,000 distinct CDR3 sequences, under 20% seen once; the top ten hold roughly 53%. Sequencing was performed on blood. These receptors all come from a man aged 50 to 60 with Graves' hyperthyroidism. CDR3s include the opening cysteine and the closing phenylalanine or tryptophan. A D gene is named only where the DNA matches it firmly. Clone size appears in some rows only: once, few, many, or a class for an expanded clone.

>TRBV9|-|-|TRBJ1-2
CASSVEAGNGYTF
TGTGCCAGCAGCGTAGAGGCGGGGAATGGCTACACCTTC
>TRBV5-1|TRBD2|few|TRBJ2-1
CASGPRTSGTEGEQFF
TGCGCCAGCGGGCCTCGGACTAGCGGGACAGAGGGCGAGCAGTTCTTC
>TRBV28|TRBD1|few|TRBJ2-2
CASRSGGQNTGELFF
TGTGCCAGCAGATCAGGGGGACAGAACACCGGGGAGCTGTTTTTT
>TRBV3-1|-|many|TRBJ2-7
CASSQVGLGYEQYF
TGTGCCAGCAGCCAAGTAGGGCTTGGCTACGAGCAGTACTTC
>TRBV28|-|-|TRBJ2-2
CASTPLSGSVTGELFF
TGTGCCAGCACTCCCCTCTCGGGGAGTGTTACCGGGGAGCTGTTTTTT
>TRBV3-1|-|-|TRBJ1-6
CASSPTTGYNSPLHF
TGTGCCAGCAGCCCCACGACAGGCTATAATTCACCCCTCCACTTT
>TRBV4-2|-|few|TRBJ2-7
CASSQIGVHEQYF
TGTGCCAGCAGCCAAATAGGGGTCCACGAGCAGTACTTC
>TRBV9|-|many|TRBJ2-2
CASSVGPNTGELFF
TGTGCCAGCAGCGTGGGGCCGAACACCGGGGAGCTGTTTTTT
>TRBV20-1|-|many|TRBJ2-5
CSAAVRQETQYF
TGCAGTGCGGCGGTTCGCCAAGAGACCCAGTACTTC
>TRBV5-1|-|few|TRBJ2-1
CASTQGSYNEQFF
TGCGCCAGCACACAGGGCTCCTACAATGAGCAGTTCTTC
>TRBV5-1|TRBD1|many|TRBJ1-1
CASRDTGGAEAFF
TGCGCCAGCAGAGATACAGGGGGCGCTGAAGCTTTCTTT
>TRBV20-1|TRBD1|-|TRBJ2-2
CSAPRTGLSTGELFF
TGCAGTGCCCCGAGGACAGGGTTAAGCACCGGGGAGCTGTTTTTT
>TRBV2|TRBD2|few|TRBJ2-5
CASKEREAQETQYF
TGTGCCAGCAAGGAGCGGGAGGCCCAAGAGACCCAGTACTTC
>TRBV10-3|-|many|TRBJ2-1
CAIRWGANEQFF
TGTGCCATCAGATGGGGAGCCAATGAGCAGTTCTTC
>TRBV27|-|many|TRBJ1-2
CASSLSRTFAYTF
TGTGCCAGCAGTTTATCGAGGACCTTTGCCTACACCTTC
>TRBV28|-|many|TRBJ1-5
CASSLWRSNQPQHF
TGTGCCAGCAGTTTATGGAGGAGCAATCAGCCCCAGCATTTT
>TRBV3-1|-|many|TRBJ1-5
CASSRADNQPQHF
TGTGCCAGCAGCCGGGCAGACAATCAGCCCCAGCATTTT
>TRBV11-1|-|many|TRBJ2-5
CASSYRDQETQYF
TGTGCCAGCAGCTACAGAGACCAAGAGACCCAGTACTTC
>TRBV12-3/TRBV12-4|-|many|TRBJ2-3
CASSPSWALPDTQYF
TGTGCCAGCAGCCCTAGCTGGGCTTTGCCAGATACGCAGTATTTT
>TRBV27|TRBD1|many|TRBJ2-1
CASSLGLDREQFF
TGTGCCAGCAGTTTAGGGTTGGACAGGGAGCAGTTCTTC
>TRBV20-1|-|-|TRBJ2-7
CSARTSRGSYEQYF
TGCAGTGCTAGGACTAGTAGGGGCTCCTACGAGCAGTACTTC
>TRBV6-5|-|many|TRBJ2-5
CASSYLDFGETQYF
TGTGCCAGCAGTTACTTAGATTTTGGAGAGACCCAGTACTTC
>TRBV11-2|-|once|TRBJ2-5
CASSPGVLGWASSETQYF
TGTGCCAGCAGCCCGGGAGTCCTGGGGTGGGCATCGTCAGAGACCCAGTACTTC
>TRBV3-1|-|-|TRBJ1-5
CASSQMRNQPQHF
TGTGCCAGCAGCCAAATGAGGAATCAGCCCCAGCATTTT
>TRBV7-3|TRBD2|many|TRBJ2-3
CASSASGGGDTQYF
TGTGCCAGCTCTGCTAGCGGTGGGGGGGATACGCAGTATTTT
>TRBV20-1|-|few|TRBJ2-3
CSAARTRTDTQYF
TGCAGTGCTGCCCGTACGCGCACAGATACGCAGTATTTT